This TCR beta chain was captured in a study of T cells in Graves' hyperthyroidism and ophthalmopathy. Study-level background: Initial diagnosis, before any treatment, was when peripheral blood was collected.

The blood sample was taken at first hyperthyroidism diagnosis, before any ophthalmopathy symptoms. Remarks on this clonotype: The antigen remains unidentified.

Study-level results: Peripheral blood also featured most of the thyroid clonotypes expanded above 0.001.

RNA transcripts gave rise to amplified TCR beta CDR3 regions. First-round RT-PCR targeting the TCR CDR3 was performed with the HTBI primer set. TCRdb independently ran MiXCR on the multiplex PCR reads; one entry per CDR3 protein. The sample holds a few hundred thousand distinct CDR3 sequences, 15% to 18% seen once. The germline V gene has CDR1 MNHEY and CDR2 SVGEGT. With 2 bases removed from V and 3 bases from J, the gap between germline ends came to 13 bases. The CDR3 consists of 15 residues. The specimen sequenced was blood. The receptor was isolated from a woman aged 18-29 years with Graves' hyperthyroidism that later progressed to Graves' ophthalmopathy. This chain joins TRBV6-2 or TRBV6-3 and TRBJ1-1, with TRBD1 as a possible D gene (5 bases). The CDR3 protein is CASSYLQGGYTEAFF. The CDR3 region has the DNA TGTGCCAGCAGTTACCTCCAGGGTGGCTACACTGAAGCTTTCTTT.